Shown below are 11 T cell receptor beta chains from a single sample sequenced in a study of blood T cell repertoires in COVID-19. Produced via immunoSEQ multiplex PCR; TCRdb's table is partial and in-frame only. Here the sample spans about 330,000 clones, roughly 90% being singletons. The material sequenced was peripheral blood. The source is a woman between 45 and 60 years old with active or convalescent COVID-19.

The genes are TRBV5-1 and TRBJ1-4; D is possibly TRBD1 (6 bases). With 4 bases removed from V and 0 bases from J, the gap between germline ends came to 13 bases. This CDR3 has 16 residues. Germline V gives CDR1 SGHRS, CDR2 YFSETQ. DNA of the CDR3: TGCGCCAGCAGCCTACCCCAGGGGTCAACTAATGAAAAACTGTTTTTT. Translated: CASSLPQGSTNEKLFF. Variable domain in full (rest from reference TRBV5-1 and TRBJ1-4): KAGVTQTPRYLIKTRGQQVTLSCSPISGHRSVSWYQQTPGQGLQFLFEYFSETQRNKGNFPGRFSGRQFSNSRSEMNVSTLELGDSALYLCASSLPQGSTNEKLFFGSGTQLSVL.

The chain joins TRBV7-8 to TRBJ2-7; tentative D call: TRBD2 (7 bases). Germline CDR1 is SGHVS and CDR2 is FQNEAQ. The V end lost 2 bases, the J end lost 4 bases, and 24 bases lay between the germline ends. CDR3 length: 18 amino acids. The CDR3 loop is CASSLLDMDGGTIYEQYF. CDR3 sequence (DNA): TGTGCCAGCAGCTTATTGGACATGGACGGGGGGACAATATACGAGCAGTACTTC.

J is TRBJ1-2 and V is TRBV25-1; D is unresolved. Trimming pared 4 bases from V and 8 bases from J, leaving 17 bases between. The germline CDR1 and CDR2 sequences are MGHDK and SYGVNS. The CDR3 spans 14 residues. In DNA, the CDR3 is TGTGCCAGCAGTGGGCCCGGACGCTCGGGGGGCTACACCTTC. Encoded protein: CASSGPGRSGGYTF.

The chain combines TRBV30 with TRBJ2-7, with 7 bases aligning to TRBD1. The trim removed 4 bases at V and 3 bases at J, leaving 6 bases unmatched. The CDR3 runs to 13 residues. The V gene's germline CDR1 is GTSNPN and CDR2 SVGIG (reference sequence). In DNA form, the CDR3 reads TGTGCCTGGACGACAGGGAGCCTCTACGAGCAGTACTTC. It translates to CAWTTGSLYEQYF. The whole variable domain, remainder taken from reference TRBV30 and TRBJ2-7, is SQTIHQWPATLVQPVGSPLSLECTVEGTSNPNLYWYRQAAGRGLQLLFYSVGIGQISSEVPQNLSASRPQDRQFILSSKKLLLSDSGFYLCAWTTGSLYEQYFGPGTRLTVT.

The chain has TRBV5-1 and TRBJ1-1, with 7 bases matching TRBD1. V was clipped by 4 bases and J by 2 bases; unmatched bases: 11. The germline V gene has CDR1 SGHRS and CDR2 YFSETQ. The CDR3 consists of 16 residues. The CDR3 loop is CASSPGTDNRNTEAFF. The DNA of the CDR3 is TGCGCCAGCAGCCCCGGGACAGATAACCGAAACACTGAAGCTTTCTTT.

CDR3 loop: CSVCGAGGPAETQYF. Written as DNA, the CDR3 is TGCAGCGTTTGCGGAGCGGGGGGGCCGGCAGAGACCCAGTACTTC. This chain joins TRBV29-1 and TRBJ2-5; TRBD2 agrees at 10 bases. The junction had 10 bases not matched to a gene; V was cut back by 5 bases and J by 4 bases. The CDR3 sequence is 15 residues long. Germline CDR1 and CDR2: SQVTM and ANQGSEA.

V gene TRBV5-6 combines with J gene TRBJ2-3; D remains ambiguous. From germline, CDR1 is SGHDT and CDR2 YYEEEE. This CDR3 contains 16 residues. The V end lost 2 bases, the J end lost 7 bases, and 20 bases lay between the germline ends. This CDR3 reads CASSFDPSGVRNTQYF. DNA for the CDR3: TGTGCCAGCAGCTTTGATCCCTCAGGTGTCCGAAATACGCAGTATTTT.

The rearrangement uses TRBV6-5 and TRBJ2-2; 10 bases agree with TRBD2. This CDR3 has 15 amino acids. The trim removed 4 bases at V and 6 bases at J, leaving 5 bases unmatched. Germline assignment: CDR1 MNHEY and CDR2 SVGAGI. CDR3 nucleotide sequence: TGTGCCAGCAGTTGGCGGACTAGCGGCGCCGGGGAGCTGTTTTTT. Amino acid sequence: CASSWRTSGAGELFF.

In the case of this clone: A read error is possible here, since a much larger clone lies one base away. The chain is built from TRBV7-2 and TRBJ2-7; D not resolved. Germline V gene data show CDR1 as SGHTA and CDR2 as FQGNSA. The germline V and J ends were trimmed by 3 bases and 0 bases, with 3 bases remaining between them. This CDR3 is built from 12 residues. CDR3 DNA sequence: TGTGCCAGCAGCTTCTTCTCCTACGAGCAGTACTTC. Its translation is CASSFFSYEQYF.

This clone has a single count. CDR3 DNA sequence: TGTGCCAGCAGCCCTAGAGCGGGGGCCACCACAGATACGCAGTATTTT. Translating gives CASSPRAGATTDTQYF. The genes are TRBV5-4 and TRBJ2-3; 8 bases align to TRBD2. CDR1 is SGHNT, CDR2 YYREEE, per germline (reference sequence). The CDR3 is made up of 16 amino acids. The trim removed 4 bases at V and 2 bases at J, leaving 9 bases unmatched.

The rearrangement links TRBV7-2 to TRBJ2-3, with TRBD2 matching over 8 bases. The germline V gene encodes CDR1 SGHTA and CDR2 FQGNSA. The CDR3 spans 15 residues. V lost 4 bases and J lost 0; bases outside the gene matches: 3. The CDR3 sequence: CASSSGGGSTDTQYF. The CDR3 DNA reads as TGTGCCAGCAGCTCCGGCGGGGGGAGCACAGATACGCAGTATTTT.